These 30 T cell receptor beta chains came from one sample sequenced in a study of T-cell memory formation after mild COVID-19. TCRdb itself ran the 5' RACE reads through MiXCR, one entry per CDR3 protein. The top ten hold roughly 2.6% of the sample, which has roughly 190,000 distinct CDR3 sequences, approximately 16% seen once. Material for sequencing was PBMCs or a T cell subset sorted from them (not recorded which). Every receptor here comes from an adult woman who had mild COVID-19 (a few samples of this study predate the infection). Cell type and time point are not known.

As to this clonotype: This is likely a read error, given that the CDR3 carries no conserved phenylalanine or tryptophan at its end. CDR3 protein: CSVSGRYETQYL. In nucleotides, the CDR3 is TGCAGCGTCTCAGGGCGGTACGAGACCCAGTACTTA. J is TRBJ2-5 and V is TRBV29-1, with TRBD1 as a possible D gene (5 bases). Trimming took 6 bases from V and 5 from J, leaving 13 bases between them. This CDR3 comprises 12 residues. The V gene's germline CDR1 is SQVTM and CDR2 ANQGSEA.

A few counts support this clonotype. The J gene is TRBJ1-4, the V gene TRBV12-5; no firm D call. CDR3 length equals 12 residues. Germline-derived CDR1 and CDR2 are LGHNT and FRNRAP. V lost 2 bases and J 10 bases, leaving 8 bases between the germline ends. CDR3 residues: CASGLSMGKLFF. As DNA, the CDR3 is TGTGCTAGTGGTTTGAGCATGGGAAAACTGTTTTTT.

The chain is built from TRBV5-1 and TRBJ2-6; perhaps TRBD1 as D (6 bases). With 3 bases removed from V and 0 bases from J, the gap between germline ends came to 10 bases. The V gene's germline CDR1 is SGHRS and CDR2 YFSETQ. The CDR3 loop spans 16 amino acids. CDR3 DNA sequence: TGCGCCAGCAGCTCGACAGGCCCCTCTGGGGCCAACGTCCTGACTTTC. Its translation: CASSSTGPSGANVLTF.

The rearrangement uses TRBV5-6 and TRBJ1-2; 9 bases agree with TRBD1. This CDR3 is 15 amino acids long. J was trimmed by 2 bases and V by 2 bases; bases with no gene match: 4. Germline values: CDR1 SGHDT, CDR2 YYEEEE. The CDR3 protein is CASSLQGATNYGYTF. The CDR3 DNA reads as TGTGCCAGCAGCTTACAGGGGGCAACCAACTATGGCTACACCTTC.

The chain combines TRBV5-1 with TRBJ2-5; D unresolved. Germline CDR1 SGHRS, CDR2 YFSETQ. V shed 0 bases and J shed 1 base, with 4 bases lying between them. The CDR3 totals 13 residues. CDR3 loop: CASSLAVQETQYF. Here the CDR3 DNA reads TGCGCCAGCAGCTTGGCCGTCCAAGAGACCCAGTACTTC.

The chain is built from TRBV24-1 and TRBJ2-5; D uncertain. CDR1 and CDR2 (germline): KGHDR, SFDVKD. Trimming shortened V by 3 bases and J by 2 bases, and 6 bases separated the two germline ends. This CDR3 has 13 amino acids. The CDR3 nucleotides read TGTGCCACCAGTGATCCCCCACAAGAGACCCAGTACTTC. Its protein product is CATSDPPQETQYF.

There are a few counts of this clonotype. An end of the junction differs from the germline gene, which may be a read error. The V gene is TRBV11-2, the J gene TRBJ2-1; 9 nucleotides match TRBD2. Germline CDR1 is SGHAT and CDR2 is FQNNGV. The CDR3 is 13 amino acids. CDR3: CASRLAGVDEQFF. DNA for the CDR3: TGTGCCAGCAGATTAGCGGGAGTGGACGAGCAGTTCTTC.

The rearrangement uses TRBV20-1 and TRBJ2-3, with TRBD2 matching 14 bases. CDR1 and CDR2 from the germline V gene are DFQATT and SNEGSKA (reference sequence). The CDR3 runs to 14 residues. The V and J ends lost 5 bases and 9 bases, in that order; junction bases with no gene match: 7. CDR3 loop: CSARLTSGGATQYF. The CDR3 nucleotides are TGCAGTGCTCGACTGACTAGCGGGGGGGCAACGCAGTATTTT.

This clonotype was detected a few times. This sequence joins TRBV12-3 or TRBV12-4 and TRBJ2-2; 8 positions agree with TRBD1. V lost 10 bases, J lost 0 bases, and 4 bases stayed unmatched. This CDR3 has 14 residues. The DNA for the CDR3 is TGTGCCACCTGGGACAGGTCGAACACCGGGGAGCTGTTTTTT. Translation gives CATWDRSNTGELFF.

The chain has TRBV19 and TRBJ1-2; maybe TRBD1 (6 bases). V was cut by 3 bases and J by 8 bases, with 13 bases left in between. The germline CDR1 and CDR2 sequences are LNHDA and SQIVND (reference sequence). The CDR3 is 13 amino acids. The CDR3 sequence: CASSIQTGRGYTF. The CDR3 nucleotides are TGTGCCAGTAGTATCCAGACAGGACGAGGCTACACCTTC.

This clonotype was counted a few times. The chain links TRBV3-1 to TRBJ2-7; the D gene is possibly TRBD2 (6 bases). Germline V gives CDR1 LGHDT, CDR2 YNNKEL (reference sequence). The CDR3 has 16 residues. V was pared by 0 bases and J by 3 bases, with 15 bases between. CDR3 sequence (DNA): TGTGCCAGCAGCCAAGATCCGCTCGGGACTTTCTACGAGCAGTACTTC. Its translation: CASSQDPLGTFYEQYF.

This chain uses TRBV7-9 with TRBJ1-1; TRBD1 might be the D (5 bases). There are 13 residues in the CDR3. CDR1 and CDR2 from the germline V gene are SEHNR and FQNEAQ (reference sequence). V was trimmed by 4 bases and J by 6 bases, leaving 12 bases between them. The chain's CDR3 is CASSSRGGAEAFF. In DNA, the CDR3 is TGTGCCAGCAGCTCCCGGGGAGGGGCTGAAGCTTTCTTT. Complete variable domain (other parts from reference TRBV7-9 and TRBJ1-1): DTGVSQNPRHKITKRGQNVTFRCDPISEHNRLYWYRQTLGQGPEFLTYFQNEAQLEKSRLLSDRFSAERPKGSFSTLEIQRTEQGDSAMYLCASSSRGGAEAFFGQGTRLTVV.

This clonotype was seen more than once but under ten times. The CDR3 is CASSNRVEETQYF. As DNA, the CDR3 is TGTGCCAGCTCAAACCGAGTGGAAGAGACCCAGTACTTC. The chain is built from TRBV18 and TRBJ2-5; D is undetermined. V was pared by 5 bases and J by 3 bases, with 10 bases between. CDR1 and CDR2 (germline): KGHSH, LQKENI. The CDR3 is made up of 13 amino acids.

The CDR3 DNA reads TGTGCCAGCGGACCAGGACAGCTCAATCAGCCCCAGCATTTT. Translated, it gives CASGPGQLNQPQHF. The V call is TRBV6-5, the J call TRBJ1-5; TRBD1 might be the D (6 bases). Deletions cut 8 bases from V and 3 bases from J, with 14 bases between. Germline loops: CDR1 MNHEY, CDR2 SVGAGI. This CDR3 has 14 amino acids.

This sequence joins TRBV7-2 and TRBJ1-1; D remains unclear. From germline, CDR1 is SGHTA and CDR2 FQGNSA. V dropped 1 base and J dropped 1 base, with 13 bases sitting between them. The CDR3 has 16 amino acids. The CDR3 bases are TGTGCCAGCAGCTTAGGACTTGTGGGCTCGAACACTGAAGCTTTCTTT. Amino acid sequence: CASSLGLVGSNTEAFF.

The chain employs TRBV10-3 and TRBJ2-1; 7 nucleotides agree with TRBD1. The V gene's germline CDR1 is ENHRY and CDR2 SYGVKD. With 6 bases clipped from V and 6 bases from J, the junction kept 14 bases outside the gene matches. The CDR3 spans 16 residues. This CDR3 is CAISPRGTAAGNEQFF. The DNA for the CDR3 is TGTGCCATCAGCCCAAGAGGGACAGCAGCCGGCAATGAGCAGTTCTTC.

V and J are TRBV5-1 and TRBJ2-1, with D possibly called TRBD1 or TRBD2 (6 bases each). Trimming stripped 4 bases from V and 0 bases from J, with 14 bases between. This CDR3 has 16 amino acids. The V gene's germline CDR1 is SGHRS and CDR2 YFSETQ. The CDR3 here is CASSPGALGSYNEQFF. The CDR3 DNA reads TGCGCCAGCAGCCCGGGGGCTTTGGGCTCCTACAATGAGCAGTTCTTC.

The table lists this clonotype with a few counts. The chain joins TRBV15 to TRBJ1-5, with D tentatively TRBD1 (5 bases). Germline V lookup: CDR1 LNHNV, CDR2 YYDKDF (reference sequence). This CDR3 region has 18 residues. V was clipped by 3 bases and J by 4 bases, with 22 bases between them. CDR3 in DNA: TGTGCCACCAGCAGCATACCGATAGGTGGGGGTAAGAATCAGCCCCAGCATTTT. Its translation: CATSSIPIGGGKNQPQHF.

A few counts support this clonotype. V and J are TRBV18 and TRBJ1-1; TRBD1 matches 11 bases. V shed 2 bases and J 4 bases; nucleotides not matched to a gene: 6. CDR1 is KGHSH and CDR2 is LQKENI in the germline V gene. The CDR3 consists of 16 residues. CDR3 sequence: CASSPTGQGVGTEAFF. CDR3 bases: TGTGCCAGCTCACCAACGGGACAGGGGGTAGGCACTGAAGCTTTCTTT.

Ten or more counts support this clonotype. The chain carries TRBV29-1 and TRBJ2-7, with 7 bases fitting TRBD2. From germline, CDR1 is SQVTM and CDR2 ANQGSEA. CDR3 length equals 12 residues. The V and J ends lost 2 bases and 2 bases, in that order; junction bases with no gene match: 0. CDR3 protein: CSVELAAYEQYF. The CDR3 nucleotides are TGCAGCGTTGAACTAGCGGCCTACGAGCAGTACTTC.

This clonotype was seen a handful of times. This chain uses TRBV4-2 with TRBJ2-7; D unresolved. The ends were cut back, 1 base at V and 0 bases at J, with 13 bases in the middle. CDR3 length: 16 amino acids. Germline CDR1 LGHNA, CDR2 YNFKEQ. The CDR3 loop is CASSQGQYPSSYEQYF. CDR3 nucleotide sequence: TGTGCCAGCAGCCAAGGTCAATACCCGAGCTCCTACGAGCAGTACTTC.

This clonotype appeared a single time. This chain uses TRBV3-1 with TRBJ2-1; 11 positions match TRBD2. CDR3 size: 16 residues. The V gene's germline CDR1 is LGHDT and CDR2 YNNKEL (reference sequence). Trimming took 1 base from V and 5 from J; bases not matched to a gene: 4. The CDR3 here is CASSQVLLAGDNEQFF. CDR3 coding DNA: TGTGCCAGCAGCCAAGTTTTACTAGCGGGAGACAATGAGCAGTTCTTC.

The V call is TRBV7-3, the J call TRBJ2-7; the match to TRBD2 covers 8 bases. The CDR3 covers 15 residues. Germline V gene sequence: CDR1 SGHTA, CDR2 FQGTGA. The V segment lost 5 bases and the J segment 5 bases; nucleotides outside the gene matches: 11. CDR3: CASSIAPGLGNEQYF. CDR3 DNA sequence: TGTGCCAGCAGCATAGCCCCGGGACTAGGTAACGAGCAGTACTTC.

This clonotype appeared many times. The chain joins TRBV9 to TRBJ1-2; 7 bases are shared with TRBD1. The CDR3 spans 13 residues. Germline V gives CDR1 SGDLS, CDR2 YYNGEE. Losses at the gene ends were 5 bases for V and 2 bases for J; bases not matched to a gene: 3. The CDR3: CASSVGQNYGYTF. The CDR3 nucleotides read TGTGCCAGCAGTGTGGGACAGAACTATGGCTACACCTTC.

This clonotype came up a few times. The chain links TRBV12-3 or TRBV12-4 to TRBJ1-2; D ambiguous. The CDR3 totals 14 residues. The V gene lost 6 bases and the J gene lost 8 bases, with 19 bases spanning the gap. Here the CDR3 DNA reads TGTGCCAGCAGCCCAATGTCGGGCCAGCTCGGCTACACCTTC. This encodes CASSPMSGQLGYTF.

This clonotype was seen only a few times. The rearrangement links TRBV7-3 to TRBJ1-1, with D unresolved. CDR1 SGHTA and CDR2 FQGTGA come from the germline V gene. Trimming removed 0 bases at V and 5 bases at J, with 7 bases between. The CDR3 runs 13 residues. The CDR3 region is CASSLTTRTEAFF. DNA for the CDR3: TGTGCCAGCAGCTTAACGACCAGAACTGAAGCTTTCTTT. The complete variable domain, with remaining parts taken from reference TRBV7-3 and TRBJ1-1, reads GAGVSQTPSNKVTEKGKYVELRCDPISGHTALYWYRQSLGQGPEFLIYFQGTGAADDSGLPNDRFFAVRPEGSVSTLKIQRTERGDSAVYLCASSLTTRTEAFFGQGTRLTVV.

The V and J genes are TRBV5-6 and TRBJ2-1; TRBD2 aligns across 10 bases. Germline V gene sequence: CDR1 SGHDT, CDR2 YYEEEE. The CDR3 sequence is 14 residues long. V was clipped by 2 bases and J by 11 bases; unmatched bases: 7. Here the CDR3 reads CASSFASGGGKQFF. The DNA of the CDR3 is TGTGCCAGCAGCTTTGCTAGCGGGGGAGGAAAGCAGTTCTTC.

This chain's CDR3 is CASSLDPNPPDTQYF. The CDR3 coding sequence is TGCGCCAGCAGCCTGGACCCAAACCCCCCCGATACGCAGTATTTT. V gene TRBV5-1 combines with J gene TRBJ2-3; D gene unclear. The CDR3 loop spans 15 amino acids. Trimming took off 4 bases at V and 6 bases at J, with 18 bases between the two ends. Germline CDR1 and CDR2: SGHRS and YFSETQ.

This clonotype was counted a few times. The chain uses TRBV10-3 and TRBJ2-7, with TRBD2 matching over 7 bases. V shed 2 bases and J 0 bases; nucleotides not matched to a gene: 7. This CDR3 spans 16 amino acids. The germline CDR1 and CDR2 sequences are ENHRY and SYGVKD. CDR3 loop: CAISETGLPNSYEQYF. DNA for the CDR3: TGTGCCATCAGTGAGACGGGACTACCAAACTCCTACGAGCAGTACTTC.

This clonotype has a handful of counts. The chain recombines TRBV5-1 with TRBJ2-7; 9 bases are shared with TRBD2. V trimming: 6 bases; J trimming: 2 bases; junction bases outside the gene matches: 18. Per the germline V gene, CDR1 is SGHRS and CDR2 is YFSETQ. This CDR3 has 18 amino acids. In DNA form, the CDR3 reads TGCGCCAGCACCCCGGGGCTAGCGGGACGCCCAACGGCCTACGAGCAGTACTTC. This sequence encodes CASTPGLAGRPTAYEQYF.